These 18 T cell receptor beta chains were all obtained from the same sample, sequenced in a study of beta chain bispecific antibodies for T cell cancers. Findings and caveats of the study: The leukemia cells, rather than normal T cells, gave most of the targeted TRBV signal. The TRBV12-3 share of total TRBV signal fell 98.9% after anti-TRBV12 rather than anti-CD19 exposure.

One entry per CDR3 protein, called by TCRdb with MiXCR from the 5' RACE reads. Altogether more than 20,000 distinct CDR3 sequences are present, approximately 1.9% being singletons, with the ten largest covering approximately 5.4%. T cells were expanded from blood mononuclear cells for 3 to 4 days with anti-CD3 OKT3 or CD3/CD28 beads. What these receptors recognize is not known. This specimen was healthy donor T cells cultured with leukemia cells, taken from a culture containing a bispecific antibody targeting TCR Vbeta12. The receptors shown here come from a human donor in good health. Some clones in this sample may be carry-over from other donors' samples.

This clonotype was recorded many times. The chain employs TRBV7-2 and TRBJ2-4, with D tentatively TRBD1 (5 bases). V was shortened by 5 bases and J by 3 bases, with 14 bases between the two germline ends. Germline assignment: CDR1 SGHTA and CDR2 FQGNSA. This CDR3 contains 15 residues. The CDR3 region has the DNA TGTGCCAGCAGCCCCCCAGGGTTGGACAAAAACATTCAGTACTTC. Protein: CASSPPGLDKNIQYF.

This clonotype was seen many times. The J gene is TRBJ1-3, the V gene TRBV20-1, with TRBD1 matching over 8 bases. CDR1 is DFQATT, CDR2 SNEGSKA, per germline (reference sequence). V shed 5 bases, J shed 0 bases, and the junction held 6 bases outside the gene matches. There are 15 residues in the CDR3. CDR3 in amino acids: CSAPAQGVSGNTIYF. Here the CDR3 DNA reads TGCAGTGCTCCGGCACAGGGGGTCTCTGGAAACACCATATATTTT.

This clonotype appeared many times. This chain uses TRBV13 with TRBJ2-2, with 7 bases that match TRBD1. The germline V gene has CDR1 PRHDT and CDR2 FYEKMQ (reference sequence). CDR3 size: 16 residues. Trimming cost V 4 bases and J 3 bases; bases outside gene matches: 8. The CDR3 region has the DNA TGTGCCAGCAGCTCCCTACCACAGGGGCACACCGGGGAGCTGTTTTTT. It specifies CASSSLPQGHTGELFF. Complete variable domain (other parts from reference TRBV13 and TRBJ2-2): AAGVIQSPRHLIKEKRETATLKCYPIPRHDTVYWYQQGPGQDPQFLISFYEKMQSDKGSIPDRFSAQQFSDYHSELNMSSLELGDSALYFCASSSLPQGHTGELFFGEGSRLTVL.

This clonotype was observed many times. The chain couples TRBV4-2 to TRBJ2-3, with TRBD2 matching over 15 bases. The junction had 6 bases not matched to a gene; V was cut back by 4 bases and J by 7 bases. The CDR3 runs 16 residues. Germline CDR1 is LGHNA and CDR2 is YNFKEQ. The CDR3 loop reads CASSPRTSGGAHTQYF. In nucleotides, the CDR3 is TGTGCCAGCAGCCCCCGGACTAGCGGGGGGGCGCATACGCAGTATTTT.

This clonotype came up many times. The V gene is TRBV13, the J gene TRBJ2-1; 13 bases line up with TRBD2. The V and J ends lost 5 bases and 5 bases, in that order; junction bases with no gene match: 6. CDR3 length equals 16 residues. Per germline, CDR1 PRHDT and CDR2 FYEKMQ (reference sequence). Here the CDR3 DNA reads TGTGCCAGCAGCACCGGGACTAGCGGGGTGGACAATGAGCAGTTCTTC. Translated: CASSTGTSGVDNEQFF.

At least ten counts were recorded for this clonotype. This sequence joins TRBV6-5 and TRBJ2-1, with 9 bases identical to TRBD1. Germline CDR1 is MNHEY and CDR2 is SVGAGI. The CDR3 extends over 15 amino acids. The J segment lost 6 bases and the V segment lost 6 bases, leaving 9 bases of the junction unmatched. CDR3 sequence (DNA): TGTGCCAGCAGCAATGACAGGGGGGGGTTCAATGAGCAGTTCTTC. This codes for CASSNDRGGFNEQFF.

This clonotype was found many times. This sequence joins TRBV6-5 and TRBJ2-7; 8 nucleotides align to TRBD1. The CDR3 contains 12 residues. Trimming cost V 8 bases and J 3 bases; bases outside gene matches: 3. The V gene's germline CDR1 is MNHEY and CDR2 SVGAGI. The CDR3 DNA reads TGTGCCAGCGGGACAGGTCACTACGAGCAGTACTTC. Protein product: CASGTGHYEQYF.

This clonotype occurred many times. This sequence joins TRBV5-1 and TRBJ1-5, with D possibly TRBD1 on 6 matching bases. The germline gives CDR1 SGHRS, CDR2 YFSETQ. The CDR3 is 17 amino acids. The V end lost 0 bases, the J end lost 0 bases, and 13 bases lay between the germline ends. CDR3 sequence reads: CASSLEGGTSSNQPQHF. The CDR3 DNA is TGCGCCAGCAGCTTGGAAGGAGGGACAAGTAGCAATCAGCCCCAGCATTTT.

This clonotype was seen more than once but under ten times. V and J are TRBV19 and TRBJ1-5; D gene unclear. The CDR3 spans 13 residues. From germline, CDR1 is LNHDA and CDR2 SQIVND (reference sequence). Trimming pared 7 bases from V and 9 bases from J, leaving 16 bases between. CDR3 nucleotides: TGTGCCAGTAATAAAGCGGCAGGATCGCCCCAGCATTTT. Protein product: CASNKAAGSPQHF.

This clonotype has a count of ten or more. This chain uses TRBV4-2 with TRBJ2-3; tentative D call: TRBD2 (6 bases). The CDR3 sequence is 17 residues long. Trimming took 0 bases from V and 2 from J, leaving 15 bases between them. Germline CDR1 LGHNA, CDR2 YNFKEQ. CDR3: CASSQDYSGFNTDTQYF. Here the CDR3 DNA reads TGTGCCAGCAGCCAAGATTACAGCGGGTTCAACACAGATACGCAGTATTTT.

This clonotype is labeled as medium-sized (0.01 to 0.1%). The V call is TRBV6-5, the J call TRBJ2-1; TRBD1 is a possible D gene (6 bases). The CDR3 covers 13 residues. The germline gives CDR1 MNHEY, CDR2 SVGAGI. V was pared by 10 bases and J by 4 bases, with 14 bases between. The CDR3 sequence is CATQVGAYNEQFF. Here the CDR3 DNA reads TGTGCCACCCAGGTGGGGGCTTACAATGAGCAGTTCTTC.

The table lists this clonotype with many counts. V usage is TRBV4-1 and J usage is TRBJ2-5; the match to TRBD1 covers 8 bases. The V gene's germline CDR1 is MGHRA and CDR2 YSYEKL. V shed 0 bases, J shed 4 bases, and the junction held 4 bases outside the gene matches. CDR3 length equals 15 residues. This CDR3 is CASSQDRGQSETQYF. In nucleotides, the CDR3 is TGCGCCAGCAGCCAAGACAGGGGGCAATCAGAGACCCAGTACTTC.

This clonotype has a count of ten or more. The rearrangement joins TRBV7-9 to TRBJ2-7, with 8 positions matching TRBD1. V lost 5 bases to trimming and J lost 3 bases; unmatched junction nucleotides: 6. Germline CDR1 SEHNR, CDR2 FQNEAQ (reference sequence). There are 14 residues in the CDR3. For the CDR3, the DNA is TGTGCCAGCAGCACGGACAGGGTTGTCTACGAGCAGTACTTC. Its protein is CASSTDRVVYEQYF.

This rearrangement joins TRBV11-2 to TRBJ2-5, with D perhaps being TRBD1 or TRBD2 (6 bases each). Trimming removed 6 bases from V and 7 bases from J, with 15 bases in between. This CDR3 has 13 residues. CDR1 is SGHAT and CDR2 is FQNNGV in the germline V gene. The DNA of the CDR3 is TGTGCCAGCAGTTTGGACTCGGGGGCGACCCAGTACTTC. It specifies CASSLDSGATQYF.

This clonotype was seen ten or more times. The chain is built from TRBV27 and TRBJ2-2; no firm D call. The CDR3 length is 16 residues. Germline CDR1 and CDR2: MNHEY and SMNVEV (reference sequence). Deletions cut 3 bases from V and 1 base from J, with 12 bases between. DNA of the CDR3: TGTGCCAGCAGTTTCCGGGCGGTCCGGAACACCGGGGAGCTGTTTTTT. This sequence encodes CASSFRAVRNTGELFF.

There are many counts of this clonotype. The V gene is TRBV19, the J gene TRBJ2-3; 8 nucleotides line up with TRBD2. V lost 5 bases to trimming and J lost 4 bases; unmatched junction nucleotides: 11. Germline CDR1 is LNHDA and CDR2 is SQIVND (reference sequence). This CDR3 is 16 amino acids long. CDR3 DNA sequence: TGTGCCAGTAGTTTCGAACCGGGACTAGGGGCAGATACGCAGTATTTT. This codes for CASSFEPGLGADTQYF.

This clonotype appeared many times. The chain couples TRBV20-1 to TRBJ1-2; D not resolved. The CDR3 length is 14 residues. Germline V gene sequence: CDR1 DFQATT, CDR2 SNEGSKA (reference sequence). V was clipped by 3 bases and J by 2 bases, with 13 bases between them. The chain's CDR3 is CSASLWAANYGYTF. CDR3 nucleotide sequence: TGCAGTGCTAGTCTCTGGGCTGCCAACTATGGCTACACCTTC.

This clonotype was seen many times. The V and J genes are TRBV4-1 and TRBJ2-1; no firm D call. The V gene lost 2 bases and the J gene lost 3 bases, with 8 bases spanning the gap. CDR1 and CDR2 from the germline V gene are MGHRA and YSYEKL. The CDR3 is 14 residues long. The CDR3 DNA is TGCGCCAGCAGCCAACTTGACAACTACAATGAGCAGTTCTTC. This codes for CASSQLDNYNEQFF.